The 20 T cell receptor beta chains reported below all come from one sample, sequenced in a study of T cells after somatic rescue of genetic block. TCRdb's table, derived via immunoSEQ multiplex PCR, lists solely in-frame clones and lacks some. The table lists over 14,000 clones, 70% to 80% of them singletons. Sequenced: peripheral blood mononuclear cells (PBMCs). These receptors were obtained from a boy between 10 and 17 years old.

The chain has TRBV18 and TRBJ2-7; TRBD1 or TRBD2 may be the D gene (5 bases each). The V and J ends lost 2 bases and 4 bases respectively, with 12 bases between them. This CDR3 region has 14 residues. Germline V gene sequence: CDR1 KGHSH, CDR2 LQKENI. The CDR3 nucleotides read TGTGCCAGCTCACCATTCGGGGCCCTATACGAGCAGTACTTC. Its protein product is CASSPFGALYEQYF.

This clone was found a few times. The chain is built from TRBV5-6 and TRBJ1-6; the match to TRBD1 covers 7 bases. Germline loops: CDR1 SGHDT, CDR2 YYEEEE. V trimming: 2 bases; J trimming: 6 bases; junction bases outside the gene matches: 5. The CDR3 sequence is 15 residues long. CDR3 nucleotide sequence: TGTGCCAGCAGCTTCTCCGGGACAGCTAATTCACCCCTCCACTTT. Protein: CASSFSGTANSPLHF.

This chain joins TRBV19 and TRBJ2-7, with 8 bases matching TRBD1. Germline CDR1 LNHDA, CDR2 SQIVND (reference sequence). V was pared by 5 bases and J by 4 bases, with 10 bases of the junction left unmatched. The CDR3 consists of 15 residues. The CDR3 region has the DNA TGTGCCAGTAGTTTTCAAGGGACAGGTAGTTACGAGCAGTACTTC. It translates to CASSFQGTGSYEQYF. Looking up the rest from reference TRBV19 and TRBJ2-7 gives the full variable domain: DGGITQSPKYLFRKEGQNVTLSCEQNLNHDAMYWYRQDPGQGLRLIYYSQIVNDFQKGDIAEGYSVSREKKESFPLTVTSAQKNPTAFYLCASSFQGTGSYEQYFGPGTRLTVT.

V is TRBV7-9 and J is TRBJ2-1, with 9 bases aligning to TRBD2. CDR1 and CDR2 (germline): SEHNR, FQNEAQ (reference sequence). This CDR3 spans 17 amino acids. With V trimmed by 4 bases and J by 0 bases, 7 bases remained unmatched. CDR3 DNA sequence: TGTGCCAGCAGCTCCGGGACTAGCCGGAGCTCCTACAATGAGCAGTTCTTC. This codes for CASSSGTSRSSYNEQFF.

V and J are TRBV2 and TRBJ2-5, with TRBD1 as a possible D gene (6 bases). With 4 bases removed from V and 6 bases from J, the gap between germline ends came to 15 bases. This CDR3 is 14 amino acids long. CDR1 is SNHLY and CDR2 is FYNNEI in the germline V gene. In nucleotides, the CDR3 is TGTGCCAGCAGTGGTGGGGGCAGGGGAAAGACCCAGTACTTC. The encoded protein is CASSGGGRGKTQYF.

The chain is built from TRBV18 and TRBJ2-5; D is possibly TRBD1 (5 bases). CDR1 is KGHSH, CDR2 LQKENI, per germline. The V end was cut by 1 base, the J end by 2 bases, with 14 bases between. The CDR3 loop spans 16 amino acids. The CDR3 here is CASSPRRQGVQETQYF. The CDR3 nucleotides read TGTGCCAGCTCACCACGTCGGCAGGGCGTACAAGAGACCCAGTACTTC.

The chain has TRBV28 and TRBJ2-3; D call uncertain. This CDR3 is 14 amino acids long. Trimming pared 6 bases from V and 4 bases from J, leaving 14 bases between. CDR1 and CDR2 (germline): MDHEN, SYDVKM. The CDR3: CASRPNTLADTQYF. The CDR3 DNA reads as TGTGCCAGCAGACCTAATACCCTAGCAGATACGCAGTATTTT. Drawing the rest from reference TRBV28 and TRBJ2-3, the complete variable domain is DVKVTQSSRYLVKRTGEKVFLECVQDMDHENMFWYRQDPGLGLRLIYFSYDVKMKEKGDIPEGYSVSREKKERFSLILESASTNQTSMYLCASRPNTLADTQYFGPGTRLTVL.

This chain connects TRBV28 to TRBJ1-2; 7 positions agree with TRBD1. V was clipped by 2 bases and J by 6 bases; unmatched bases: 9. CDR3 size: 15 residues. The germline V gene has CDR1 MDHEN and CDR2 SYDVKM. This CDR3 reads CASSLGLTGKDGYTF. CDR3 nucleotides: TGTGCCAGCAGTTTAGGGCTGACAGGGAAGGATGGCTACACCTTC.

The genes are TRBV6-5 and TRBJ2-3; D is unresolved. The CDR3 sequence is 12 residues long. CDR1 and CDR2 from the germline V gene are MNHEY and SVGAGI. Trimming left V 4 bases short and J 6 bases short, with 8 bases between. The CDR3 is CASSSTSDTQYF. CDR3 sequence (DNA): TGTGCCAGCAGTTCTACTTCTGATACGCAGTATTTT.

This chain uses TRBV14 with TRBJ1-3; 10 bases align to TRBD1. This CDR3 spans 16 amino acids. Germline V gene data show CDR1 as SGHDN and CDR2 as FVKESK. Losses at the gene ends were 1 base for V and 2 bases for J; bases not matched to a gene: 2. The CDR3 is CASSQVGQGTGNTIYF. The DNA of the CDR3 is TGTGCCAGCAGCCAAGTGGGACAGGGGACTGGAAACACCATATATTTT.

The rearrangement uses TRBV7-2 and TRBJ1-1; D may be TRBD1 (5 bases). V lost 6 bases, J lost 5 bases, and 13 bases lay in between. The CDR3 sequence is 13 residues long. Germline loops: CDR1 SGHTA, CDR2 FQGNSA. DNA of the CDR3: TGTGCCAGCAGGGGGACGGTGAGGACTGAAGCTTTCTTT. It specifies CASRGTVRTEAFF.

The gene calls are TRBV27 and TRBJ2-1, with D hard to call. V was shortened by 5 bases and J by 4 bases, with 9 bases between the two germline ends. The CDR3 spans 13 residues. Germline CDR1 and CDR2: MNHEY and SMNVEV (reference sequence). This chain's CDR3 is CASSLFPYNEQFF. CDR3 nucleotides: TGTGCCAGCAGTCTTTTTCCATACAATGAGCAGTTCTTC.

The chain joins TRBV30 to TRBJ1-2; D gene uncertain. The CDR3 has 13 residues. CDR1 and CDR2 (germline): GTSNPN, SVGIG (reference sequence). The CDR3 spells CASLGLNYVGYTF. The CDR3 DNA follows: TGTGCTTCACTCGGGCTAAACTATGTGGGCTACACCTTC.

By share, this clone counts as medium-sized (0.01 to 0.1%). J is TRBJ1-5 and V is TRBV5-4; D uncertain. This CDR3 is 13 amino acids long. Trimming removed 0 bases from V and 4 bases from J, with 5 bases in between. Germline CDR1 and CDR2: SGHNT and YYREEE (reference sequence). This CDR3 is CASSLGSNQPQHF. The CDR3 coding sequence is TGTGCCAGCAGCTTGGGATCGAATCAGCCCCAGCATTTT.

The J gene is TRBJ2-7, the V gene TRBV18; perhaps TRBD1 as D (5 bases). V was clipped by 2 bases and J by 5 bases, with 13 bases between them. CDR1 and CDR2 (germline): KGHSH, LQKENI. The CDR3 has 14 amino acids. The CDR3 nucleotides read TGTGCCAGCTCACCATCCCCAGGGATCCACGAGCAGTACTTC. Its protein is CASSPSPGIHEQYF.

The V and J genes are TRBV7-9 and TRBJ2-1; 10 nucleotides align to TRBD1. J gave up 7 bases and V 5 bases, and 5 bases lay outside the gene matches. Germline CDR1 and CDR2: SEHNR and FQNEAQ (reference sequence). The CDR3 has 14 amino acids. CDR3: CASSPRDRGNEQFF. The CDR3 coding sequence is TGTGCCAGCAGCCCCCGGGACAGGGGAAATGAGCAGTTCTTC.

The J gene is TRBJ2-2, the V gene TRBV5-1, with TRBD1 identical over 8 bases. CDR3 length: 15 residues. J gave up 0 bases and V 4 bases, and 2 bases lay outside the gene matches. The V gene's germline CDR1 is SGHRS and CDR2 YFSETQ. CDR3 in amino acids: CASSQGATNTGELFF. CDR3 nucleotides: TGCGCCAGCAGCCAGGGGGCGACGAACACCGGGGAGCTGTTTTTT.

The V and J genes are TRBV27 and TRBJ2-1; TRBD1 is a possible D gene (6 bases). Deletions cut 6 bases from V and 2 bases from J, with 11 bases between. CDR3 length: 14 residues. Germline values: CDR1 MNHEY, CDR2 SMNVEV (reference sequence). The CDR3 DNA follows: TGTGCCAGCAGCGGACAGAGCGCCTACAATGAGCAGTTCTTC. It yields the protein CASSGQSAYNEQFF.

The CDR3 region is CASTGTGGTNSPLHF. The DNA for the CDR3 is TGTGCCAGCACCGGGACAGGGGGCACTAATTCACCCCTCCACTTT. The V call is TRBV6-5, the J call TRBJ1-6; 12 bases map to TRBD1. This CDR3 region has 15 residues. The junction had 4 bases not matched to a gene; V was cut back by 7 bases and J by 6 bases. CDR1 MNHEY and CDR2 SVGAGI come from the germline V gene.

The chain links TRBV7-9 to TRBJ2-1; D is perhaps TRBD2 (6 bases). The CDR3 covers 15 residues. Trimming stripped 4 bases from V and 5 bases from J, with 15 bases between. Looked up from germline, CDR1 is SEHNR and CDR2 is FQNEAQ (reference sequence). The CDR3: CASSSRGGLNNEQFF. CDR3 sequence (DNA): TGTGCCAGCAGCTCTAGAGGCGGACTAAACAATGAGCAGTTCTTC. Based on the CDR3 plus reference TRBV7-9 and TRBJ2-1, the full variable domain is DTGVSQNPRHKITKRGQNVTFRCDPISEHNRLYWYRQTLGQGPEFLTYFQNEAQLEKSRLLSDRFSAERPKGSFSTLEIQRTEQGDSAMYLCASSSRGGLNNEQFFGPGTRLTVL.